This T cell receptor (beta chain) comes out of a study of shared T cell receptors in the human thymus. CDR1 and CDR2 (germline): SGHDN, FVKESK. Trimming pared 5 bases from V and 0 bases from J, leaving 17 bases between. The CDR3 is made up of 16 amino acids. Assay: immunoSEQ multiplex PCR; the TCRdb copy retains only in-frame clones and omits some. Of under 700,000 clones listed, around three quarters are singletons. These same records also appear under a second study, on human thymus T cells. As reported in that work: In unrelated individuals, thymic repertoires overlapped highly, according to related research.

This TCR was sampled from a boy under two years old with a congenital heart defect. The sample consisted of thymocytes. The chain combines TRBV14 with TRBJ2-7; no clear D. CDR3 amino acids: CASSKVHFPISYEQYF. As DNA, the CDR3 is TGTGCCAGCAGCAAAGTGCACTTCCCGATCTCCTACGAGCAGTACTTC. The complete variable domain, with remaining parts taken from reference TRBV14 and TRBJ2-7, reads EAGVTQFPSHSVIEKGQTVTLRCDPISGHDNLYWYRRVMGKEIKFLLHFVKESKQDESGMPNNRFLAERTGGTYSTLKVQPAELEDSGVYFCASSKVHFPISYEQYFGPGTRLTVT.